This TCR beta chain was sequenced in a study of T cell responses to AZD1222 COVID-19 vaccine. Looking at the study overall: Timing groups of about 4 and about 12 weeks for second doses were pooled. Study-level findings and limits: Clonal diversity was possibly underestimated, and white British individuals and females predominated among donors. Nearly half of spike-specific TCRs reportedly target unmutated variant regions.

The protocol was immunoSEQ multiplex PCR, while the TCRdb copy is restricted to in-frame clones and leaves out a portion. The table shows about 110,000 clones, with roughly 90% occurring only once. As for this clone: The target antigen is unknown.

Source: peripheral blood, taken on day 0 of AZD1222 vaccination. The TCR sequence derives from an adult in good health.

In DNA, the CDR3 is TGTGCCAGCAGCCCTCGGGACCCAGACAATGAGCAGTTCTTC. Translation: CASSPRDPDNEQFF. The V and J genes are TRBV5-4 and TRBJ2-1; D is tentatively TRBD1 or TRBD2 (5 bases each). Trimming cost V 4 bases and J 5 bases, with 13 bases left between them. Germline loops: CDR1 SGHNT, CDR2 YYREEE (reference sequence). CDR3 size: 14 residues.